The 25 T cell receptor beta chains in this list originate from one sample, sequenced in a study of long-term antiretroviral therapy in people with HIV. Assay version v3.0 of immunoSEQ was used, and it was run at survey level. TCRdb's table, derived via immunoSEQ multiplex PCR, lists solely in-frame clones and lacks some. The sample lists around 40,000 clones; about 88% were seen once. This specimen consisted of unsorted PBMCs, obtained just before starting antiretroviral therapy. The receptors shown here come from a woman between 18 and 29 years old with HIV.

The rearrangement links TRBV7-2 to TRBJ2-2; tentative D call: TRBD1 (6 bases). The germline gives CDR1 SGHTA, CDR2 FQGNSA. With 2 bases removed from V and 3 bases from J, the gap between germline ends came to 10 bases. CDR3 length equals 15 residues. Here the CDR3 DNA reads TGTGCCAGCAGCTTACGACAGGATCACACCGGGGAGCTGTTTTTT. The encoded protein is CASSLRQDHTGELFF. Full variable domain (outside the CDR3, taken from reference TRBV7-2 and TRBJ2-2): GAGVSQSPSNKVTEKGKDVELRCDPISGHTALYWYRQSLGQGLEFLIYFQGNSAPDKSGLPSDRFSAERTGGSVSTLTIQRTQQEDSAVYLCASSLRQDHTGELFFGEGSRLTVL.

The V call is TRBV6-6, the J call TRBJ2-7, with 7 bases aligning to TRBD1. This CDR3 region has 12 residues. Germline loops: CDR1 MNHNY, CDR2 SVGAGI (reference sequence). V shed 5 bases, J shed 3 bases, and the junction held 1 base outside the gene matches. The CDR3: CASSGTVYEQYF. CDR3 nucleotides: TGTGCCAGCAGTGGGACAGTCTACGAGCAGTACTTC.

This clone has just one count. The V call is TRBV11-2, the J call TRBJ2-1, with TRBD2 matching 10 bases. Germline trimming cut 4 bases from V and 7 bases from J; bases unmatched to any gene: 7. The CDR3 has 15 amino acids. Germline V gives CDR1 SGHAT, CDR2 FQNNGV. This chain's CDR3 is CASSSLSGRVNEQFF. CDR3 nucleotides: TGTGCCAGCAGCTCGCTAAGCGGGAGGGTTAATGAGCAGTTCTTC.

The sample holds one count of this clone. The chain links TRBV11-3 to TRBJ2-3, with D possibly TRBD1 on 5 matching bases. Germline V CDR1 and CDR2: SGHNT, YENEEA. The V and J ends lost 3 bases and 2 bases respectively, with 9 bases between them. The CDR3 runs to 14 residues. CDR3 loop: CASSFQGVTDTQYF. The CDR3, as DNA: TGTGCCAGCAGCTTTCAGGGTGTCACAGATACGCAGTATTTT.

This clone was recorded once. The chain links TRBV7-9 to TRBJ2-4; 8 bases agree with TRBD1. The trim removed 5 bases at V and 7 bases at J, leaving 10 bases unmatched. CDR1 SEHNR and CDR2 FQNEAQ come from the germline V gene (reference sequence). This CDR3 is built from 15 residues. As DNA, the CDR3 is TGTGCCAGCAGCGCGATACAGGGGGTATCGAACATTCAGTACTTC. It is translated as CASSAIQGVSNIQYF.

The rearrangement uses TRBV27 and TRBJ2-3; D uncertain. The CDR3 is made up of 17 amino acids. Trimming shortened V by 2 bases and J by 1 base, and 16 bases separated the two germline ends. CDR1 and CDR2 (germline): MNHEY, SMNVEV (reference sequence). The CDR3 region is CASSLALPVLGTDTQYF. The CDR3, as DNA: TGTGCCAGCAGTTTAGCCCTCCCCGTTCTTGGCACAGATACGCAGTATTTT.

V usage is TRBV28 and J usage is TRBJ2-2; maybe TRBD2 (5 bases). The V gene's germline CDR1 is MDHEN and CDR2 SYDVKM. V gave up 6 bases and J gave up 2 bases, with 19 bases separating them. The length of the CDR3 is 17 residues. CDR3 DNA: TGTGCCAGCAGCAATTTGAGGGAGATTAGAAACACCGGGGAGCTGTTTTTT. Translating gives CASSNLREIRNTGELFF.

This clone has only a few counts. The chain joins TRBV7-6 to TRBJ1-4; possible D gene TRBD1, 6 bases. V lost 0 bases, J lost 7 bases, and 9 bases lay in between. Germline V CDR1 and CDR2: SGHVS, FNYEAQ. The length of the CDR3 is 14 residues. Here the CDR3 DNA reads TGTGCCAGCAGCTTAGCATGGGGGCGTGAAAAACTGTTTTTT. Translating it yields CASSLAWGREKLFF.

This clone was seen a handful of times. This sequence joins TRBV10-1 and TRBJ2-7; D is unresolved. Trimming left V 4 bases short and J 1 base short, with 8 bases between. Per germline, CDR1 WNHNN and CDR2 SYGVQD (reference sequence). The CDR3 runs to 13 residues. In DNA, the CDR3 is TGCGCCAGCAGTGTAAGGCAGTCCTACGAGCAGTACTTC. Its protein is CASSVRQSYEQYF.

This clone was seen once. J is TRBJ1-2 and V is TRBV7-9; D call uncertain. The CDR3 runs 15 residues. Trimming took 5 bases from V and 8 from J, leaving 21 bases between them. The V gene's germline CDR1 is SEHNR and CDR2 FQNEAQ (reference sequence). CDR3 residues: CASSGSGPPGEGYTF. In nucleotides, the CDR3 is TGTGCCAGCAGCGGATCCGGGCCCCCGGGTGAGGGCTACACCTTC.

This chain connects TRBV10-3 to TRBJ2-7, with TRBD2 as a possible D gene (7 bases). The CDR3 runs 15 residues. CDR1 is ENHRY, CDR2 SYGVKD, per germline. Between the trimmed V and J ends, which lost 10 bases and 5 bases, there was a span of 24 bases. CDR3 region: CATNYDRGAEHEQYF. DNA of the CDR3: TGTGCCACCAACTATGATCGGGGGGCTGAGCACGAGCAGTACTTC.

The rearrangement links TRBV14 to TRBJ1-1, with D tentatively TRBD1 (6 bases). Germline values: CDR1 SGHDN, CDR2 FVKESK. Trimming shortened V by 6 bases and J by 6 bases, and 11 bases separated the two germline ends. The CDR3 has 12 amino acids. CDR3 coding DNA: TGTGCCAGCAGTCCCGGGACACCTGAAGCTTTCTTT. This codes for CASSPGTPEAFF.

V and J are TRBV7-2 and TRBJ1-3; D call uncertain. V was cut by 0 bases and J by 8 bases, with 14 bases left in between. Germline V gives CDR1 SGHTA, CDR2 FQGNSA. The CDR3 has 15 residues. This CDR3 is CASSLARPGPDTIYF. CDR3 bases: TGTGCCAGCAGCTTAGCACGTCCGGGCCCGGACACCATATATTTT. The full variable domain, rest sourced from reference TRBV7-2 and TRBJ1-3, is GAGVSQSPSNKVTEKGKDVELRCDPISGHTALYWYRQSLGQGLEFLIYFQGNSAPDKSGLPSDRFSAERTGGSVSTLTIQRTQQEDSAVYLCASSLARPGPDTIYFGEGSWLTVV.

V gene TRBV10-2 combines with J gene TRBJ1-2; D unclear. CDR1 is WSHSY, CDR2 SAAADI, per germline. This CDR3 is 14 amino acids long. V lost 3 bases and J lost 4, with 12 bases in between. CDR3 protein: CASSDSSNSYGYTF. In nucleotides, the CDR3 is TGCGCCAGCAGTGACAGTTCGAATTCCTATGGCTACACCTTC.

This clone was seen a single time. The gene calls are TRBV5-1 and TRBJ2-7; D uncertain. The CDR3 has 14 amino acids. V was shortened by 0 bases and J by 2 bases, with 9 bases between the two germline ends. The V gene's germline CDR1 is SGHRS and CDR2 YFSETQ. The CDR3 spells CASSLASQPYEQYF. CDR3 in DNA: TGCGCCAGCAGCTTGGCCTCACAGCCCTACGAGCAGTACTTC. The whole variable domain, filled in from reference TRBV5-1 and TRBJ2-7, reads KAGVTQTPRYLIKTRGQQVTLSCSPISGHRSVSWYQQTPGQGLQFLFEYFSETQRNKGNFPGRFSGRQFSNSRSEMNVSTLELGDSALYLCASSLASQPYEQYFGPGTRLTVT.

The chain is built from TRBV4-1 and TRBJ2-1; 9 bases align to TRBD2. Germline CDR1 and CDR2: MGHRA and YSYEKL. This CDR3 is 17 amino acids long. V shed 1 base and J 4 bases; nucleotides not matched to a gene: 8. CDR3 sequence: CASSQGGGRASYNEQFF. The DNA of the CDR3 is TGCGCCAGCAGCCAAGGGGGCGGGAGGGCCAGTTACAATGAGCAGTTCTTC.

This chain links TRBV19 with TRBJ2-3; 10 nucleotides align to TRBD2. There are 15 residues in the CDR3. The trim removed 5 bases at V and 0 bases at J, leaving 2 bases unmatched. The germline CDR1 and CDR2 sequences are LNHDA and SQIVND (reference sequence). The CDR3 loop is CASSSSGSSTDTQYF. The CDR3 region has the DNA TGTGCCAGTAGTTCTAGCGGGAGTAGCACAGATACGCAGTATTTT.

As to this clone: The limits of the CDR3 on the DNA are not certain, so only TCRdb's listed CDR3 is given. CDR3 protein: CASSFRGRNTGELFF. The rearrangement joins TRBV5-8 to TRBJ2-2. Germline CDR1 is SGHTS and CDR2 is YDEGEE. The CDR3 is 15 amino acids long, termini counted.

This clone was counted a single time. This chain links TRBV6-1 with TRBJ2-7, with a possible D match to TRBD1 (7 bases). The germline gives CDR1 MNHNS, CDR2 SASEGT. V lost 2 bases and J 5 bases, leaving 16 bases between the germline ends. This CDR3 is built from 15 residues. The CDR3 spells CASSELTGSGDEQYF. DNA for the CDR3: TGTGCCAGCAGTGAACTGACAGGGTCGGGGGACGAGCAGTACTTC.

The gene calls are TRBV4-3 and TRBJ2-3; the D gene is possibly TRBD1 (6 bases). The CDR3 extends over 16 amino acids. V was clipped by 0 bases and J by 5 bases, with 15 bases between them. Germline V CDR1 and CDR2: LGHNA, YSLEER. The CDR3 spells CASSQEWDNRGDTQYF. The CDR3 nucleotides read TGCGCCAGCAGCCAAGAATGGGACAACCGGGGAGATACGCAGTATTTT.

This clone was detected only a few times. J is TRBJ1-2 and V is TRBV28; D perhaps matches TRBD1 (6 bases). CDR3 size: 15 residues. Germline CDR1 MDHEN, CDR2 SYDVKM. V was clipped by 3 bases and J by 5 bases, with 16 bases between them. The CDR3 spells CASSFPQGIGYGYTF. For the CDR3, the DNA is TGTGCCAGCAGTTTCCCTCAGGGGATTGGGTATGGCTACACCTTC.

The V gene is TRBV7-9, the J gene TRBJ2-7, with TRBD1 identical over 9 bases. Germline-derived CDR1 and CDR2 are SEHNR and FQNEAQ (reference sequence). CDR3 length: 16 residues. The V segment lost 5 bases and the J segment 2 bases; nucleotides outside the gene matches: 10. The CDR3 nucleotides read TGTGCCAGCAGCCCCCCGAACCGGGACAGGGCCTACGAGCAGTACTTC. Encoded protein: CASSPPNRDRAYEQYF.

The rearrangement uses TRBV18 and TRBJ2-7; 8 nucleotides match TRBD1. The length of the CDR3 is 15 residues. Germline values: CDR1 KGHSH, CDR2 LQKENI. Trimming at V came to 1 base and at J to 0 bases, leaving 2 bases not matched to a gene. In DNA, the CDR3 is TGTGCCAGCTCACCACTTGGGACAGGCTCCTACGAGCAGTACTTC. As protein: CASSPLGTGSYEQYF.

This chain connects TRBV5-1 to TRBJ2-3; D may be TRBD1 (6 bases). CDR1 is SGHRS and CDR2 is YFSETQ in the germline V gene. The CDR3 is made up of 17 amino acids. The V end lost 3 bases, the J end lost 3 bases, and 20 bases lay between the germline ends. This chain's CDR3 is CASSWTSGVISTDTQYF. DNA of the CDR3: TGCGCCAGCAGCTGGACTTCAGGGGTAATTAGTACAGATACGCAGTATTTT. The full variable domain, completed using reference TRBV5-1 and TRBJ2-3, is KAGVTQTPRYLIKTRGQQVTLSCSPISGHRSVSWYQQTPGQGLQFLFEYFSETQRNKGNFPGRFSGRQFSNSRSEMNVSTLELGDSALYLCASSWTSGVISTDTQYFGPGTRLTVL.

The CDR3 DNA reads as TGTGCCAGTAGTTTCCGACGGAACACTGAAGCTTTCTTT. Translation gives CASSFRRNTEAFF. The V and J genes are TRBV19 and TRBJ1-1; D remains unclear. The CDR3 has 13 amino acids. Trimming left V 5 bases short and J 1 base short, with 8 bases between. CDR1 and CDR2 from the germline V gene are LNHDA and SQIVND (reference sequence).